This T cell receptor (beta chain) was sequenced during a study of molecular identifiers for immune sequencing clone quantification. Notes on the study in general: Over 99% of effector molecules, yet under 1% of naive-cell molecules, were held by clones above 20 RNA copies.

The CDR3 is 15 residues long. Germline-derived CDR1 and CDR2 are SGHTA and FQGNSA. The authors sorted naive CD8 T cells as CD8+CD4-CCR7+CD45RA+. As to this clonotype: Its cognate antigen is unknown. The junction departs from germline at one end; a sequencing error may be responsible.

One entry per CDR3 protein, called by TCRdb with MiXCR from the PCR reads. Here the sample spans about 36,000 distinct CDR3 sequences, about 20% being singletons. This chain joins TRBV7-2 and TRBJ2-1; 7 nucleotides match TRBD2. What was sequenced was naive CD8+ T cells from blood, with Jurkat cell RNA spiked in. Subset of the sample: FACS-sorted CD8+CD4-CCR7+CD45RA+ naive T cells. The receptor was derived from a human donor in good health. Some libraries in this study had Jurkat cell RNA spiked in. CDR3 sequence (DNA): TGTGCCAGCAGCTTCAGCGGGGTCTCCTACAATGAGCAGTCCTTC. Its protein is CASSFSGVSYNEQSF. The whole variable domain, remainder taken from reference TRBV7-2 and TRBJ2-1, is GAGVSQSPSNKVTEKGKDVELRCDPISGHTALYWYRQSLGQGLEFLIYFQGNSAPDKSGLPSDRFSAERTGGSVSTLTIQRTQQEDSAVYLCASSFSGVSYNEQSFGPGTRLTVL.